A selection of T cell receptor beta chains follows, all from one sample in a study of blood T cell repertoires in COVID-19. The table came from immunoSEQ multiplex PCR; TCRdb's copy has only in-frame clones and leaves some out. The sample carries about 88,000 clones, 85% to 95% recorded once. Sequenced material: peripheral blood. All receptors derive from a man aged 60 to 69 with acute or convalescent COVID-19. Both conserved end residues are part of each CDR3. D genes are given only for firm matches. For some rows the clone size is stated as once, few or many, or as a class when expanded; others skip it.

clone size | D gene | J gene | V gene | CDR3 DNA | CDR3 protein
. | TRBD1 | TRBJ1-2 | TRBV7-2 | TGTGCCAGCAGCTTTGGGACAGGGATTGGCTACACCTTC | CASSFGTGIGYTF
. | . | TRBJ1-2 | TRBV27 | TGTGCCAGCAGTTTAGTGGCAGACCCTAGAAACTATGGCTACACCTTC | CASSLVADPRNYGYTF
. | . | TRBJ1-5 | TRBV21-1 | TGTGCCAGCAGCAAAGGAGTAGACTATAGCAATCAGCCCCAGCATTTT | CASSKGVDYSNQPQHF
. | . | TRBJ2-2 | TRBV19 | TGTGCCAGTAAAACGACAGAAAGGACCGGGGAGCTGTTTTTT | CASKTTERTGELFF
. | . | TRBJ2-7 | TRBV6-6 | TGTGCCAGCAGTCCCCTATCACTGACAGGTGCAGCCTACGAGCAGTACTTC | CASSPLSLTGAAYEQYF
. | TRBD1 | TRBJ1-4 | TRBV24-1 | TGTGCCACCGGGGGACAGGCGGATGAAAAACTGTTTTTT | CATGGQADEKLFF
. | TRBD2 | TRBJ2-3 | TRBV9 | TGTGCCAGCACAACTAGCGGAAGTTCCACAGATACGCAGTATTTT | CASTTSGSSTDTQYF
. | TRBD1 | TRBJ2-3 | TRBV6-6 | TGTGCCAGCAGTTACGGACAGGGGGCTTCGACGGATACGCAGTATTTT | CASSYGQGASTDTQYF
. | TRBD2 | TRBJ2-2 | TRBV5-1 | TGCGCCAGCAGCCCCAGACTAGCGGGATCGGTCGGGGAGCTGTTTTTT | CASSPRLAGSVGELFF
. | . | TRBJ2-5 | TRBV20-1 | TGCAGTGCTAACAACCAAGAGACCCAGTACTTC | CSANNQETQYF
. | . | TRBJ2-5 | TRBV7-2 | TGTGCCAGCAGCTTAGTAGAAGAGACCCAGTACTTC | CASSLVEETQYF
. | . | TRBJ1-5 | TRBV10-2 | TGCGCCAGCAGCGGGAATACAGGCAATCAGCCCCAGCATTTT | CASSGNTGNQPQHF
. | . | TRBJ1-6 | TRBV7-2 | TGTGCCAGCAGCTTAGTAGCGGGCAGTAATTCACCCCTCCACTTT | CASSLVAGSNSPLHF
. | TRBD2 | TRBJ2-3 | TRBV7-2 | TGTGCCAGCAGCTTAGGAGTTAGCGGGGGCACAGATACGCAGTATTTT | CASSLGVSGGTDTQYF
. | TRBD1 | TRBJ1-5 | TRBV6-4 | TGTGCCAGCAGTGACGCAGACGGGACAGTTAGCAATCAGCCCCAGCATTTT | CASSDADGTVSNQPQHF
. | TRBD1 | TRBJ2-7 | TRBV19 | TGTGCCAGTAGTTCCTTAAAGGGACAGTTACCCTACGAGCAGTACTTC | CASSSLKGQLPYEQYF
. | . | TRBJ2-1 | TRBV12-5 | TGTGCTAGTGGTTTGGGCCTCAGGGTGGGGAATGAGCAGTTCTTC | CASGLGLRVGNEQFF
. | . | TRBJ2-7 | TRBV28 | TGTGCCAGCAGGTCAGGGCAGGGGCCTTCCTACGAGCAGTACTTC | CASRSGQGPSYEQYF
. | . | TRBJ2-1 | TRBV27 | TGTGCCAGCACCTATGACAGAGACACCTACAATGAGCAGTTCTTC | CASTYDRDTYNEQFF
. | . | TRBJ1-4 | TRBV4-2 | TGTGCCAGCAGCCAAGAAGGCGGGCTCTTATCCGGGAAACTGTTTTTT | CASSQEGGLLSGKLFF
. | . | TRBJ1-1 | TRBV6-5 | TGTGCCAGCACCTTAATGAATGGGGAGCAAGCTTTCTTT | CASTLMNGEQAFF
. | TRBD1 | TRBJ2-3 | TRBV5-4 | TGTGCCAGCAGCTTGGACAGGGGATCGACAGATACGCAGTATTTT | CASSLDRGSTDTQYF
once | . | TRBJ2-5 | TRBV7-2 | TGTGCCAGCAGCTTTCTCCGCCAGGAGACCCAGTACTTC | CASSFLRQETQYF
few | TRBD2 | TRBJ2-7 | TRBV7-9 | TGTGCCAGCAGATCCACTAGCGGGAGAGCTGACTACGAGCAGTACTTC | CASRSTSGRADYEQYF
. | . | TRBJ2-4 | TRBV11-2 | TGTGCCAGCAGCTTAGAGCCGAGGAACATTCAGTACTTC | CASSLEPRNIQYF
. | TRBD1 | TRBJ1-1 | TRBV4-3 | TGCGCCAGCAGCCTCCGACAGGGGGCGAACACTGAAGCTTTCTTT | CASSLRQGANTEAFF
. | . | TRBJ1-4 | TRBV5-1 | TGCGCCAGCAGCTTGGCGCAGAATGAAAAACTGTTTTTT | CASSLAQNEKLFF
. | . | TRBJ1-1 | TRBV30 | TGTGCCTGGAGATCAGGGAAATTTGTGGCTTTCTTT | CAWRSGKFVAFF
. | TRBD2 | TRBJ2-5 | TRBV4-2 | TGTGCCAGCAGCCAAGAGTCCAGCGGGAGGGCTTGGGGGCAAGAGACCCAGTACTTC | CASSQESSGRAWGQETQYF
. | . | TRBJ1-4 | TRBV6-5 | TGTGCCAGCAGCCTTGTTCTCGGGTTCCCGGAAAAACTGTTTTTT | CASSLVLGFPEKLFF
. | . | TRBJ1-3 | TRBV10-3 | TGTGCCATCAGTGAGGTTAAGGGGAACGGAGGAAACACCATATATTTT | CAISEVKGNGGNTIYF
once | . | TRBJ1-2 | TRBV5-1 | TGCGCCAGCAGCTTGGAACTTTCAGGGGTTCGCTATGGCTACACCTTC | CASSLELSGVRYGYTF
once | . | TRBJ2-3 | TRBV3-1/TRBV3-2 | TGTGCCAGCAGCCAAGTACGTCAGGGAGGAGCAGATACGCAGTATTTT | CASSQVRQGGADTQYF
. | . | TRBJ2-5 | TRBV18 | TGTGCCAGCTCACCTTCCGACTATCCGACCCAGTACTTC | CASSPSDYPTQYF
. | TRBD1 | TRBJ2-6 | TRBV15 | TGTGCCACCAGCAGAGGGACAGGAGCCTCTGGGGCCAACGTCCTGACTTTC | CATSRGTGASGANVLTF
. | TRBD1 | TRBJ2-7 | TRBV28 | TGTGCCAGCAGTGTCGACAGGGTTTACGAGCAGTACTTC | CASSVDRVYEQYF
. | . | TRBJ1-1 | TRBV2 | TGTGCCAGCACCCTCGAAGGGAGGGCGTCGGGTACTGAAGCTTTCTTT | CASTLEGRASGTEAFF
. | . | TRBJ2-7 | TRBV18 | TGTGCCAGCTCACCCTCCCTGGGGGGTCTACCCTACGAGCAGTACTTC | CASSPSLGGLPYEQYF
. | TRBD1 | TRBJ2-6 | TRBV5-4 | TGTGCCAGCAGCTCCCGGGACAGGGGCTCTGGGGCCAACGTCCTGACTTTC | CASSSRDRGSGANVLTF
. | TRBD1 | TRBJ1-2 | TRBV7-9 | TGTGCCAGCAGACCAATGACAGGGAGGTTATCTGGCTACACCTTC | CASRPMTGRLSGYTF
. | TRBD2 | TRBJ2-3 | TRBV2 | TGTGCCAGCAGTGAAGGGACTAGCGGGAGCGGGGCAGATACGCAGTATTTT | CASSEGTSGSGADTQYF
. | TRBD2 | TRBJ2-5 | TRBV6-6 | TGTGCCAGCAGTCGACTAGCGGATGGGGAGACCCAGTACTTC | CASSRLADGETQYF
. | . | TRBJ1-5 | TRBV12-3/TRBV12-4 | TGTGCCAGCAGTTTAGGACACCTGCCCCAGCATTTT | CASSLGHLPQHF
. | . | TRBJ2-3 | TRBV4-3 | TGCGCCAGCAGCCCTCGGGTCCTGGCAGATACGCAGTATTTT | CASSPRVLADTQYF
. | . | TRBJ1-3 | TRBV19 | TGTGCCAGTAGACTAGGACAGTCCTCTGGAAACACCATATATTTT | CASRLGQSSGNTIYF
. | . | TRBJ2-4 | TRBV19 | TGTGCCAGTAGTATAATTAGTGTGAGTGGCGGAAAAAACATTCAGTACTTC | CASSIISVSGGKNIQYF
. | TRBD1 | TRBJ1-2 | TRBV3-1/TRBV3-2 | TGTGCCAGCAGCCTACAGGGGGCGTCAGGCTACACCTTC | CASSLQGASGYTF
few | . | TRBJ1-2 | TRBV9 | TGTGCCAGCAGCCCTAGGGTGGGGACTCCAACGTCCACCTTC | CASSPRVGTPTSTF
. | . | TRBJ2-2 | TRBV5-1 | TGCGCCAGCAGCTTGGTCGTCGGGGAGCTGTTTTTT | CASSLVVGELFF
. | TRBD1 | TRBJ1-5 | TRBV5-1 | TGCGCCAGCAGCTTACAACCGCCCGGGACAGGGGGGGATCAGCCCCAGCATTTT | CASSLQPPGTGGDQPQHF
once | TRBD2 | TRBJ2-3 | TRBV19 | TGTGCCAGTAAGGGACTAGCGGGACGCACAGATACGCAGTATTTT | CASKGLAGRTDTQYF
. | . | TRBJ2-1 | TRBV7-2 | TGTGCCAGCAGCTTAGACCTGGGACAATACAATGAGCAGTTCTTC | CASSLDLGQYNEQFF
. | . | TRBJ1-1 | TRBV27 | TGTGCCAGCAGTTTGACAGGTTCTGAAGCTTTCTTT | CASSLTGSEAFF
. | . | TRBJ1-5 | TRBV12-3/TRBV12-4 | TGTGCCAGCAGTCCGTGGGGCTTTGGGCCCCAGCATTTT | CASSPWGFGPQHF
. | TRBD1 | TRBJ2-1 | TRBV15 | TGTGCCACCAGCAGAGTACGGGGACAGTCCTACAATGAGCAGTTCTTC | CATSRVRGQSYNEQFF